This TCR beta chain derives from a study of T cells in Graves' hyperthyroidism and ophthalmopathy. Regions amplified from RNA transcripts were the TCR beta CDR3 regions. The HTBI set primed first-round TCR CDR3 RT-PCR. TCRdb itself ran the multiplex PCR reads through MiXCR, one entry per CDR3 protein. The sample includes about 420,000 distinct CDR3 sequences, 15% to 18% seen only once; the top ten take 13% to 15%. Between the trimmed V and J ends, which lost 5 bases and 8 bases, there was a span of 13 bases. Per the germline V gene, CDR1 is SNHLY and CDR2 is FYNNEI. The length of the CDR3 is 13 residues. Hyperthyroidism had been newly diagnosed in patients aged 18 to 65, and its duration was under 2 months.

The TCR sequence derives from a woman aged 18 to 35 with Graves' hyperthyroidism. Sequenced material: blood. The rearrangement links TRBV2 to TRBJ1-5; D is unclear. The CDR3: CASSILRDKPQHF. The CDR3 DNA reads TGTGCCAGCAGTATTCTACGGGATAAGCCCCAGCATTTT. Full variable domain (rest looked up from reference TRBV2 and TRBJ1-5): EPEVTQTPSHQVTQMGQEVILRCVPISNHLYFYWYRQILGQKVEFLVSFYNNEISEKSEIFDDQFSVERPDGSNFTLKIRSTKLEDSAMYFCASSILRDKPQHFGDGTRLSIL.